What follows is one T cell receptor beta chain and its context. This clone occurred a few times. Its antigen target is currently unknown. Qualities for individual bases were not recorded, and no much larger clone is one base off. The CDR3 numbers 16 residues from cysteine through phenylalanine. Only the CDR3 portion is preserved as DNA: 48 bases, with reading frame beginning at the first base. V is pruned by 5 bases and J by 6 bases, leaving 7 bases of the junction without a gene match. CDR1 and CDR2 are drawn from the germline V gene: SGDLS, YYNGEE. This sample stems from a study of T cell responses to AZD1222 COVID-19 vaccine (dated by TCRdb to the early 2020s). Regarding the complete study: TCR sequencing was performed for 233 trial participants, of whom some 200 were given two doses of AZD1222 and around 26 were given two doses of MenACWY control vaccine. Trial participants were enrolled by age into 18-55, 56-69 and 70-plus year subgroups, with 148, 28 and 57 TCR-sequenced participants respectively. The study at large found these results: Spike-specific TCR breadth and depth rose significantly after two AZD1222 doses compared with day 0 and with MenACWY recipients. Conclusions about previously exposed vaccinees were limited because only six AZD1222 recipients were SARS-CoV-2 seropositive at baseline. Because no day 14 peak-response samples were available, repertoires were characterized only after the peak T cell response. CD4 TCRs associated with the vaccine covered the entire spike protein, and the dominant responses were in regions 160-218 and 743-854. Most participants were white British and females outnumbered males, and the authors suggested that clonal diversity may have been underestimated. In the small 56-69-year group, the increase in depth fell short of significance, most likely because of low power. Nearly half of unique spike-specific TCRs reportedly recognized epitopes outside regions mutated in the B.1.351 and B.1.1.7 variants.

The CDR3 regions of human TCRbeta chains were subjected to immunosequencing. The study's own analysis went as follows. TCRs in the repertoires were compared against a reference library of SARS-CoV-2-specific TCRs that had been generated with the MIRA antigen-specificity platform. Breadth was defined as the fraction of unique TCRs that were SARS-CoV-2-associated, and depth was defined as the fraction of total T cells that were SARS-CoV-2-associated. Using the MIRA data, every spike-specific TCR was mapped to the spike region that the TCR reacted to and assigned to either a CD4 or a CD8 class. Log10-transformed breadth and depth values were compared by one-way ANOVA with Sidak's multiple comparisons tests. The clones in this table, taken by TCRdb from immuneACCESS, are in-frame only. Not every clone is retained; where verified, under half of the shortfall comes from an unresolved V gene, and the cause of the rest is unknown. V and J calls and clone size follow that table, whereas D and trimming were derived from the DNA. The sample contains 210,000 or so clones, approximately 94% of them found a single time. Over 1.5% of the sample rests with the top ten.

What the time point label conveys for this sample: about 28 days (+/-7) after the second vaccine dose. What this sample's treatment or condition label stands for: meningococcal conjugate vaccine given as trial control. Samples from vaccinated people were obtained from the UK trials COV001 and COV002, which included a single-blind randomized controlled phase 2/3 trial of AZD1222 (ChAdOx1 nCoV-19) in healthy adults. Trial participant PBMC samples were collected at day 0 and day 28 after the second dose for TCRbeta chain sequencing. This receptor chain uses TRBV9 and TRBJ2-1, with 14 middle bases fitting TRBD2. The TCR sequence derives from an adult who received the MenACWY meningococcal vaccine as a control. Specimen: peripheral blood, collected 28 days after the second dose of the MenACWY control vaccine. The base sequence is TGTGCCAGCAGTCCTACCGGGACTAGCGGGGGCAATGAGCAGTTCTTC. Its protein product is CASSPTGTSGGNEQFF.